A selection of T cell receptor beta chains follows, all from one sample in a study of cytomegalovirus exposure and HLA in healthy donors. Profiling relied on immunoSEQ multiplex PCR, and the TCRdb table lists in-frame clones only, not all of them. Among 85,000 to 100,000 clones listed, about 83% were seen once. Sequenced: PBMCs. Source of these receptors: a man aged 55 to 70 in good health and CMV-seropositive. The CDR3 runs from the conserved cysteine through the conserved F or W. The order of the fields is J gene, clone size, D gene, V gene, CDR3 protein, CDR3 DNA. The D gene is left open where the match is weak. Clone size, where shown, is once, few, many, or a class for clones that have expanded.

TRBJ2-2	-	-	TRBV5-1	CASSSSANTGELFF	TGCGCCAGCAGCTCGAGCGCGAACACCGGGGAGCTGTTTTTT
TRBJ2-1	-	-	TRBV5-1	CASRRLVNEQFF	TGCGCCAGCAGAAGACTAGTCAATGAGCAGTTCTTC
TRBJ1-2	-	TRBD1	TRBV4-3	CASSSGSGTGSGYTF	TGCGCCAGCAGTTCCGGTTCCGGGACAGGGTCCGGCTACACCTTC
TRBJ1-5	once	-	TRBV6-1	CASTWGEFSNQPQHF	TGTGCCAGCACCTGGGGCGAATTTAGCAATCAGCCCCAGCATTTT
TRBJ1-5	few	-	TRBV10-3	CAISEGVNQPQHF	TGTGCCATCAGTGAAGGGGTGAATCAGCCCCAGCATTTT
TRBJ1-2	-	-	TRBV10-3	CAIRDSNYGYTF	TGTGCCATCAGGGACAGCAACTATGGCTACACCTTC
TRBJ2-1	-	-	TRBV19	CASSISGVNEQFF	TGTGCCAGTAGTATTTCGGGGGTCAATGAGCAGTTCTTC
TRBJ1-2	-	-	TRBV29-1	CSVDRRVGGNYGYTF	TGCAGCGTTGACCGCCGAGTAGGCGGGAACTATGGCTACACCTTC
TRBJ1-2	-	TRBD1	TRBV5-4	CASSPMTGGFYGYTF	TGTGCCAGCAGCCCGATGACAGGGGGCTTCTATGGCTACACCTTC
TRBJ1-3	-	-	TRBV9	CASSETAFSGNTIYF	TGTGCCAGCAGCGAGACAGCCTTCTCTGGAAACACCATATATTTT
TRBJ1-2	-	-	TRBV10-2	CASSEVPQAGGYTF	TGCGCCAGCAGTGAGGTACCCCAGGCGGGGGGCTACACCTTC
TRBJ1-4	-	-	TRBV7-9	CASSLVPYEKLFF	TGTGCCAGCAGCTTAGTCCCCTATGAAAAACTGTTTTTT
TRBJ2-7	-	-	TRBV6-6	CASSYGRGYEQYF	TGTGCCAGCAGTTACGGCAGGGGATACGAGCAGTACTTC
TRBJ1-2	-	-	TRBV9	CASSAEVFYGYTF	TGTGCCAGCTCAGCGGAGGTGTTCTATGGCTACACCTTC
TRBJ2-5	-	TRBD2	TRBV5-1	CASSSRAGGPETQYF	TGCGCCAGCAGCTCCCGAGCGGGGGGCCCAGAGACCCAGTACTTC
TRBJ2-1	-	TRBD2	TRBV4-2	CASSQERGGLNEQFF	TGTGCCAGCAGCCAAGAGCGGGGGGGACTCAATGAGCAGTTCTTC
TRBJ2-5	-	-	TRBV9	CASSHRLGPKETQYF	TGTGCCAGCAGCCATCGACTAGGCCCTAAAGAGACCCAGTACTTC
TRBJ2-1	-	-	TRBV7-9	CASSIDRPNNEQFF	TGTGCCAGCAGCATTGACAGGCCCAATAATGAGCAGTTCTTC
TRBJ2-7	-	TRBD2	TRBV10-3	CAISESLAGAYEQYF	TGTGCCATCAGTGAGTCCCTAGCGGGGGCCTACGAGCAGTACTTC
TRBJ1-6	-	-	TRBV2	CASSDRDSHSPLHF	TGTGCCAGCAGTGACAGAGACTCGCATTCACCCCTCCACTTT
TRBJ2-1	-	TRBD1	TRBV4-1	CASSQERGRGQGLNEQFF	TGCGCCAGCAGCCAAGAGAGGGGGCGGGGACAGGGACTCAATGAGCAGTTCTTC
TRBJ2-3	few	TRBD1	TRBV2	CASSRRQGNTDTQYF	TGTGCCAGCAGTCGAAGACAGGGAAACACAGATACGCAGTATTTT
TRBJ1-3	-	-	TRBV5-1	CASSLGGISGNTIYF	TGCGCCAGCAGCTTGGGCGGGATCTCTGGAAACACCATATATTTT
TRBJ2-7	few	TRBD2	TRBV5-1	CASSLVSGGFSYEQYF	TGCGCCAGCAGCTTGGTTAGCGGGGGGTTCTCCTACGAGCAGTACTTC
TRBJ2-1	few	TRBD1	TRBV4-3	CASSQDSEGRDRGFF	TGCGCCAGCAGCCAAGATTCGGAGGGTCGGGACAGGGGGTTCTTC
TRBJ1-2	-	-	TRBV7-8	CASSPTGASDGYTF	TGTGCCAGCAGTCCTACTGGGGCCTCTGATGGCTACACCTTC
TRBJ2-7	few	-	TRBV5-1	CASSPQNLPSGQYF	TGCGCCAGCAGCCCCCAGAATCTCCCGTCGGGGCAGTACTTC
TRBJ1-1	once	-	TRBV2	CASNLQGNTEAFF	TGTGCCAGCAATCTTCAGGGGAACACTGAAGCTTTCTTT
TRBJ2-5	once	-	TRBV15	CATSGSGTKIYF	TGTGCCACCAGCGGTTCCGGGACAAAAATTTACTTC
TRBJ1-5	few	TRBD1	TRBV28	CASSSDRGLQPQHF	TGTGCCAGCAGCTCCGACAGGGGGCTTCAGCCCCAGCATTTT
TRBJ2-2	-	TRBD2	TRBV2	CASSYTTGGGTGELFF	TGTGCCAGCAGTTACACTACCGGGGGGGGCACCGGGGAGCTGTTTTTT
TRBJ2-2	-	-	TRBV19	CASRKTGNLNTGELFF	TGTGCCAGTAGAAAAACAGGAAACTTGAACACCGGGGAGCTGTTTTTT
TRBJ1-1	-	TRBD1	TRBV6-5	CASSYPGGNTEAFF	TGTGCCAGCAGTTACCCAGGGGGCAACACTGAAGCTTTCTTT
TRBJ1-5	once	TRBD1	TRBV15	CATSSGTGAGNQPQHF	TGTGCCACCAGCAGCGGGACAGGGGCGGGCAATCAGCCCCAGCATTTT
TRBJ1-2	-	TRBD1	TRBV28	CASSSQGVYGYTF	TGTGCCAGCAGTTCGCAGGGGGTCTATGGCTACACCTTC
TRBJ1-1	-	-	TRBV7-9	CASISQSKTGSMNTEAFF	TGTGCCAGCATCTCGCAATCTAAAACCGGGAGCATGAACACTGAAGCTTTCTTT
TRBJ2-4	-	TRBD1	TRBV19	CASSPLTGLVGSIQYF	TGTGCCAGTAGTCCGCTGACAGGGCTTGTTGGGAGCATTCAGTACTTC
TRBJ1-1	-	-	TRBV30	CAWSSDRNTEAFF	TGTGCCTGGAGTTCCGACAGGAACACTGAAGCTTTCTTT
TRBJ2-7	-	TRBD1	TRBV7-9	CASSLGQADYEQYF	TGTGCCAGCAGCTTGGGACAGGCGGACTACGAGCAGTACTTC
TRBJ2-3	-	TRBD1	TRBV5-1	CASSPGSQGTGGGGTQYF	TGCGCCAGCAGCCCGGGAAGCCAAGGGACAGGGGGCGGGGGTACGCAGTATTTT
TRBJ2-7	-	TRBD2	TRBV18	CASSPGLAGDHEQYF	TGTGCCAGCTCACCCGGACTAGCGGGGGACCACGAGCAGTACTTC
TRBJ1-2	once	-	TRBV5-4	CASSLPDRHYGYTF	TGTGCCAGCAGCTTGCCCGACAGGCACTATGGCTACACCTTC
TRBJ2-1	-	TRBD2	TRBV7-8	CASSYGTSGGFNNEQFF	TGTGCCAGCAGCTACGGGACTAGCGGGGGGTTCAACAATGAGCAGTTCTTC
TRBJ2-1	-	TRBD2	TRBV27	CASSDGLGSYNEQFF	TGTGCCAGCAGTGATGGACTAGGAAGCTACAATGAGCAGTTCTTC
TRBJ1-4	-	TRBD1	TRBV10-3	CAISPGAGGEKLFF	TGTGCCATCAGTCCCGGGGCAGGGGGAGAAAAACTGTTTTTT
TRBJ1-1	-	TRBD1	TRBV7-6	CASSNPRDSRENTEAFF	TGTGCCAGCAGCAACCCCCGGGACAGCCGAGAGAACACTGAAGCTTTCTTT
TRBJ1-5	-	-	TRBV5-1	CASTEDGGNQPQHF	TGCGCCAGCACGGAGGACGGGGGCAATCAGCCCCAGCATTTT
TRBJ1-5	-	-	TRBV30	CAWSEKGLHNQPQHF	TGTGCCTGGAGCGAGAAAGGACTCCACAATCAGCCCCAGCATTTT
TRBJ1-2	-	-	TRBV4-2	CASSQEGGGSDYGYTF	TGTGCCAGCAGCCAGGAGGGGGGGGGCTCGGACTATGGCTACACCTTC
TRBJ2-7	-	TRBD2	TRBV5-1	CASSLTLAGEYEQYF	TGCGCCAGCAGCTTGACGCTAGCGGGGGAGTACGAGCAGTACTTC
TRBJ2-3	few	TRBD2	TRBV11-2	CASSLGGGGTDTQYF	TGTGCCAGCAGCTTAGGCGGGGGGGGGACAGATACGCAGTATTTT
TRBJ2-2	few	TRBD2	TRBV6-1	CASSGQRGGTGELFF	TGTGCCAGCAGTGGTCAGCGGGGGGGCACCGGGGAGCTGTTTTTT
TRBJ2-3	few	TRBD1	TRBV10-3	CAISSGTGGLTDTQYF	TGTGCCATCAGTTCCGGGACAGGCGGACTCACAGATACGCAGTATTTT
TRBJ2-6	-	-	TRBV5-1	CASSLGGLGANVLTF	TGCGCCAGCAGCTTGGGGGGGCTTGGGGCCAACGTCCTGACTTTC
TRBJ2-3	-	TRBD2	TRBV27	CASSLLSSGGRSQYF	TGTGCCAGCAGTTTACTCTCTAGCGGGGGGAGGTCGCAGTATTTT
TRBJ1-1	once	-	TRBV29-1	CSVNRGGDTEAFF	TGCAGCGTTAATAGGGGGGGTGACACTGAAGCTTTCTTT
TRBJ2-1	-	TRBD1	TRBV7-2	CASSLRPDREQFF	TGTGCCAGCAGCTTAAGGCCGGACAGGGAGCAGTTCTTC